The T cell receptor (beta chain) under discussion was sequenced for a study of CD8 T cells in ankylosing spondylitis (TCRdb year 2017). At the level of the whole study: T cell receptor beta repertoires were profiled in healthy donors and ankylosing spondylitis patients so that disease-linked TCR variants could be found. The whole study cohort included some 100 healthy donors and about two dozen ankylosing spondylitis patients. Samples of peripheral blood were taken, and for ankylosing spondylitis patients, synovial fluid was collected as well. Here is what the overall study found, with its caveats: Some motif variants were previously reported in synovial fluid and blood of reactive arthritis patients, suggesting common disease-initiation mechanisms. A TCR beta motif made up of several highly homologous amino acid variants appeared to be characteristic of blood from ankylosing spondylitis patients. The disease-linked clones were reported as significantly enriched in matched synovial fluid samples from ankylosing spondylitis patients. The disease-linked clones had a CD8+ phenotype and were found at relatively low frequencies in peripheral blood.

Spanning cysteine to phenylalanine, the CDR3 consists of 16 amino acids. Solely the CDR3 DNA is kept, with 48 bases framed from the first base. Trimming takes 0 bases from V and 4 bases from J, and the germline ends sit 12 bases apart. The germline V gene gives CDR1 as LGHNA and CDR2 as YSLEER. Remarks on this clonotype: Its antigen remains undetermined. Base-call qualities are not available, and no considerably larger clone is one nucleotide away.

The sample was run on an Illumina HiSeq 2500. Quantitative 5'-RACE with molecular barcodes was the method used to prepare the TCR beta libraries. In the authors' own workflow: Disease-linked TCR variants were identified with a new computational method built on a probabilistic model of VDJ rearrangement. Through fastp at Q25 and MiXCR, TCRdb rebuilt clones from the public reads, retaining in-frame beta chains. Every CDR3 protein is listed once, alongside the most common genes and DNA of its rows. TCRdb, not the original authors, processed these V and J calls. The sample has 220,000 or so distinct CDR3 sequences on record, 15% to 20% of them singletons. The leading ten clones occupy about 44% of the sample.

This sequence originates from a male donor with ankylosing spondylitis. The specimen was blood, either unsorted or a sorted T cell fraction (not recorded which). The chain uses TRBV4-3 and TRBJ2-2; the best D guess is TRBD1, with 5 bases matching. The CDR3 is CASSQDHRTGTGELFF. Here is the DNA: TGCGCCAGCAGCCAAGATCACAGGACGGGCACCGGGGAGCTGTTTTTT.